This T cell receptor beta chain was identified in a study of identical twins listed by TCRdb under 2016. The study in broad terms: To test whether fetal clonotypes persist, this study deep-sequenced TCR alpha and beta repertoires from monozygotic twins, from unrelated adults of various ages, and from cord blood. To rule out contamination, replicate twin experiments were performed at different times with different library preparation protocols.

General conclusions and limits of the study: A weaker excess of twin sharing was found in beta out-of-frame sequences because the signal-to-noise ratio was lowered by fewer shared sequences. Compared with coincidental sharing between unrelated individuals, out-of-frame TCR alpha sequences shared between twins showed an excess of sequences with low generation probability. Because the same donors could not be followed over many years, the conclusions relied on cross-sectional statistical analysis. Zero-insertion analyses could be partly confounded by invariant T cells such as MAIT and iNKT, although diverse VJ usage argued against such confounding for most clonotypes. Recombination models systematically underestimated out-of-frame TCR alpha sharing in monozygotic twins but agreed with sharing between unrelated individuals. Fewer insertions were carried by abundant cord blood beta clonotypes, a similar but weaker trend appeared in young adult naive repertoires, and no such trend appeared in memory repertoires.

Every donor in the study was a healthy Caucasian. The researchers also sequenced three unrelated adults who were not twins: a male aged 18 to 30, a male aged 50 to 60, and a female aged 50 to 60. Miltenyi CD45RO+ enrichment and human naive T-cell isolation kits were used to isolate memory (CD45RO+) and naive T cells from PBMC. The CDR3 goes from the cysteine to the phenylalanine over 15 residues. Here the CDR3 DNA is all that survives: 45 bases in frame from base 1. V drops 4 bases and J drops 5 bases, leaving 17 bases in between. For CDR1 and CDR2, the germline V gene (reference sequence) lists LNHDA and SQIVND. The receptor library was made with 5' RACE. Sequenced on an Illumina HiSeq 2000. Template switching added a universal primer binding site, and the final cDNA carried a unique molecular identifier that allowed TCR cDNA molecules to be counted accurately. Specific primers in the conserved constant-segment region were used to synthesize first-strand cDNA for the TCR alpha and beta chains. To control for contamination, each cDNA library was double barcoded with a SMART-Mk sample barcode plus Illumina barcodes. TruSeq adapter sequences along with Illumina sample barcodes were introduced in two successive PCR steps. The Illumina HiSeq platform was used with custom primers to sequence TCR alpha and beta cDNA libraries. The authors' analysis ran thus. Unique molecular identifiers were extracted from raw reads with MiGEC, and CDR3 positions were determined with MiXCR. For each individual, recombination models were inferred using an EM algorithm with the repgenHMM and IGoR tools. Shared clonotypes were analyzed with the tcR package in R, and sharing was normalized by the product of cloneset sizes. To study raw recombination without the effects of thymic and clonal selection, out-of-frame nonproductive sequences were analyzed. The raw public data were reprocessed by TCRdb itself: fastp quality trimming at Q25, MiXCR clonotype calling, in-frame beta chains only. When rows share a CDR3 protein, they turn into one entry using the most common DNA and genes. The V and J calls follow TCRdb's processing rather than the paper's. Recorded for this sample are about 700,000 distinct CDR3 sequences; roughly 6% of them occurred a single time. The ten largest clones add up to under 2% of the sample.

This clonotype was found a few times. It lacks a known antigen. No clone much larger than this one lies a single base away; base qualities are absent. The TCR originated in a young man in good health. The chain uses TRBV19 and TRBJ1-1, with no D gene named confidently. The sequenced sample was naive T cells sorted from blood. Interpreted using the paper, the cell subset or site label stands for: cells isolated with a human naive T-cell isolation kit. DNA sequence: TGTGCCAGTAGTACCCCCCGGGGTCCAACAACTGAAGCTTTCTTT. This gives the protein CASSTPRGPTTEAFF.